These 21 T cell receptor beta chains were sequenced from one sample in a study of PD-1 blockade in classical Hodgkin lymphoma. Measured with immunoSEQ multiplex PCR; TCRdb has only the in-frame clones, and not every one. Of under 20,000 clones in the sample, 79% were seen once. Autologous stem cell transplantation was followed by relapse in every patient, and brentuximab vedotin exposure varied. The sample here was peripheral blood mononuclear cells (PBMCs), taken before the second cycle of nivolumab. The receptor source for this set is a human donor with classical Hodgkin lymphoma.

The genes are TRBV7-9 and TRBJ2-2, with TRBD1 as a possible D gene (6 bases). The CDR3 loop spans 15 amino acids. Trimming pared 3 bases from V and 3 bases from J, leaving 11 bases between. Germline CDR1 reads SEHNR; CDR2 reads FQNEAQ (reference sequence). The CDR3 DNA sequence: TGTGCCAGCAGCTTCCAGGGGCCAGACACCGGGGAGCTGTTTTTT. Residues: CASSFQGPDTGELFF.

This chain links TRBV28 with TRBJ2-7, with 13 bases aligning to TRBD2. The CDR3 has 17 amino acids. J was trimmed by 1 base and V by 8 bases; bases with no gene match: 11. Germline-derived CDR1 and CDR2 are MDHEN and SYDVKM. Here the CDR3 DNA reads TGTGCCAGCGACCAGGGACTAGCGGGAACGGGATCCTACGAGCAGTACTTC. Translation: CASDQGLAGTGSYEQYF.

This chain joins TRBV4-1 and TRBJ2-1; 7 nucleotides agree with TRBD1. J lost 6 bases, V lost 1 base, and 12 bases had no gene match. The CDR3 has 17 amino acids. Germline CDR1 reads MGHRA; CDR2 reads YSYEKL. The CDR3 DNA reads as TGCGCCAGCAGCCAAGGCCCCTCCCGGGACAGACCCAATGAGCAGTTCTTC. Its translation is CASSQGPSRDRPNEQFF.

This clone was counted only a few times. V is TRBV7-6 and J is TRBJ1-5; D possibly corresponds to TRBD1 (5 bases). The germline V and J ends were trimmed by 5 bases and 6 bases, with 11 bases remaining between them. Looked up from germline, CDR1 is SGHVS and CDR2 is FNYEAQ. The CDR3 covers 13 residues. The CDR3 DNA is TGTGCCAGCAGCCTCCGGGACCTTCAGCCCCAGCATTTT. Residues: CASSLRDLQPQHF.

The rearrangement uses TRBV5-6 and TRBJ1-3; possibly TRBD1 for D (6 bases). Germline values: CDR1 SGHDT, CDR2 YYEEEE. The length of the CDR3 is 16 residues. Deletions cut 0 bases from V and 0 bases from J, with 10 bases between. Here the CDR3 reads CASSLGTVISGNTIYF. CDR3 nucleotides: TGTGCCAGCAGCTTGGGGACAGTCATCTCTGGAAACACCATATATTTT.

This chain connects TRBV28 to TRBJ2-7; possibly TRBD2 for D (6 bases). Germline V gene sequence: CDR1 MDHEN, CDR2 SYDVKM. With 7 bases removed from V and 3 bases from J, the gap between germline ends came to 19 bases. The CDR3 contains 15 residues. The CDR3 DNA follows: TGTGCCAGCACCGCGGGGAGTTTTTTAATCTACGAGCAGTACTTC. Amino acids: CASTAGSFLIYEQYF.

The CDR3 DNA follows: TGTGCCAGCAGCTTCGGACTAGCGGGGTTGACAGATACGCAGTATTTT. Translation: CASSFGLAGLTDTQYF. The chain combines TRBV7-2 with TRBJ2-3; 12 nucleotides align to TRBD2. CDR3 length equals 16 residues. Germline CDR1 SGHTA, CDR2 FQGNSA. V gave up 3 bases and J gave up 3 bases; unmatched junction bases: 4.

The chain joins TRBV7-2 to TRBJ2-3; D is possibly TRBD1 or TRBD2 (5 bases each). Germline-derived CDR1 and CDR2 are SGHTA and FQGNSA. V was clipped by 1 base and J by 1 base, with 12 bases between them. The CDR3 consists of 16 residues. CDR3 in amino acids: CASSLDGGGGTDTQYF. In DNA form, the CDR3 reads TGTGCCAGCAGCTTAGATGGGGGTGGTGGCACAGATACGCAGTATTTT.

This clone turned up a few times. CDR3 protein: CASSSMGQGRTTDTQYF. Written as DNA, the CDR3 is TGCGCCAGCAGCTCGATGGGACAGGGGCGCACCACAGATACGCAGTATTTT. The V call is TRBV5-1, the J call TRBJ2-3, with 10 bases aligning to TRBD1. Unmatched junction bases numbered 9, after V lost 3 bases and J lost 2 bases. The CDR3 length is 17 residues. Germline V gives CDR1 SGHRS, CDR2 YFSETQ. The full variable domain, with the rest looked up from reference TRBV5-1 and TRBJ2-3, is KAGVTQTPRYLIKTRGQQVTLSCSPISGHRSVSWYQQTPGQGLQFLFEYFSETQRNKGNFPGRFSGRQFSNSRSEMNVSTLELGDSALYLCASSSMGQGRTTDTQYFGPGTRLTVL.

The J gene is TRBJ1-1, the V gene TRBV7-2; 10 positions match TRBD1. CDR1 is SGHTA, CDR2 FQGNSA, per germline. Trimming cost V 6 bases and J 7 bases; bases outside gene matches: 2. The CDR3 spans 12 residues. The CDR3 nucleotides read TGTGCCAGCAGGGGACAGGGGCTTGAAGCTTTCTTT. It yields the protein CASRGQGLEAFF. Combining the CDR3 with reference TRBV7-2 and TRBJ1-1 gives the whole variable domain GAGVSQSPSNKVTEKGKDVELRCDPISGHTALYWYRQSLGQGLEFLIYFQGNSAPDKSGLPSDRFSAERTGGSVSTLTIQRTQQEDSAVYLCASRGQGLEAFFGQGTRLTVV.

The rearrangement links TRBV10-3 to TRBJ1-5; unclear D gene. V gave up 6 bases and J gave up 0 bases, with 3 bases separating them. This CDR3 has 12 residues. From germline, CDR1 is ENHRY and CDR2 SYGVKD. DNA of the CDR3: TGTGCCATCAGCGGTAGCAATCAGCCCCAGCATTTT. Translation gives CAISGSNQPQHF.

This chain links TRBV6-5 with TRBJ2-3; no clear D. The CDR3 contains 15 residues. CDR1 MNHEY and CDR2 SVGAGI come from the germline V gene. The V gene lost 8 bases and the J gene lost 3 bases, with 18 bases spanning the gap. This CDR3 reads CASGLTQHGTDTQYF. DNA of the CDR3: TGTGCCAGCGGCTTGACACAACATGGGACAGATACGCAGTATTTT.

The J gene is TRBJ2-7, the V gene TRBV6-9, with TRBD1 as a possible D gene (6 bases). V was clipped by 6 bases and J by 3 bases, with 18 bases between them. The germline V gene has CDR1 MNHGY and CDR2 SVAAGI. The CDR3 sequence is 15 residues long. Here the CDR3 DNA reads TGTGCCAGCAGCCCCGGGCCGGGACAACTCTACGAGCAGTACTTC. Translated: CASSPGPGQLYEQYF.

The J gene is TRBJ2-1, the V gene TRBV7-9; D is possibly TRBD2 (6 bases). The CDR3 has 17 residues. Germline loops: CDR1 SEHNR, CDR2 FQNEAQ (reference sequence). The V end lost 1 base, the J end lost 1 base, and 14 bases lay between the germline ends. Here the CDR3 reads CASSLGGASGSYNEQFF. The CDR3 DNA follows: TGTGCCAGCAGCTTAGGCGGGGCCTCCGGGTCCTACAATGAGCAGTTCTTC.

This chain connects TRBV18 to TRBJ2-7; 11 positions match TRBD1. Germline CDR1 KGHSH, CDR2 LQKENI. Trimming took 4 bases from V and 3 from J; bases not matched to a gene: 8. The CDR3 length is 16 residues. The CDR3 here is CASSRNRDRGIYEQYF. CDR3 sequence (DNA): TGTGCCAGCTCACGAAACCGGGACAGGGGGATCTACGAGCAGTACTTC.

The chain carries TRBV9 and TRBJ2-2; D possibly corresponds to TRBD1 (6 bases). There are 16 residues in the CDR3. Germline CDR1 reads SGDLS; CDR2 reads YYNGEE. Trimming stripped 4 bases from V and 2 bases from J, with 15 bases between. This CDR3 reads CASSSRTAKNTGELFF. The DNA for the CDR3 is TGTGCCAGCAGCTCCCGGACAGCTAAAAACACCGGGGAGCTGTTTTTT.

This chain links TRBV19 with TRBJ2-4; D remains unclear. The germline V gene encodes CDR1 LNHDA and CDR2 SQIVND (reference sequence). Trimming removed 0 bases from V and 4 bases from J, with 4 bases in between. The CDR3 is 13 residues long. CDR3 sequence: CASSIEGKNIQYF. For the CDR3, the DNA is TGTGCCAGTAGTATAGAAGGGAAAAACATTCAGTACTTC.

The chain has TRBV5-1 and TRBJ2-1; D gene ambiguous. Trimming cost V 0 bases and J 5 bases, with 6 bases left between them. The CDR3 contains 13 residues. Germline lookup yields CDR1 SGHRS and CDR2 YFSETQ. The CDR3 protein is CASSLDQNNEQFF. The DNA of the CDR3 is TGCGCCAGCAGCTTGGACCAAAACAATGAGCAGTTCTTC.

V usage is TRBV19 and J usage is TRBJ2-6; D may be TRBD1 or TRBD2 (5 bases each). CDR1 LNHDA and CDR2 SQIVND come from the germline V gene (reference sequence). Trimming left V 5 bases short and J 0 bases short, with 23 bases between. This CDR3 has 20 amino acids. CDR3 residues: CASSPVRAGRLISGANVLTF. The CDR3 DNA follows: TGTGCCAGTAGTCCTGTCAGGGCAGGGAGACTAATCTCTGGGGCCAACGTCCTGACTTTC.

This chain joins TRBV18 and TRBJ2-5; D is unresolved. The V gene's germline CDR1 is KGHSH and CDR2 LQKENI. This CDR3 has 12 residues. With 4 bases removed from V and 2 bases from J, the gap between germline ends came to 5 bases. CDR3 region: CASSQLQETQYF. The DNA of the CDR3 is TGTGCCAGCTCACAGCTTCAAGAGACCCAGTACTTC.

The chain employs TRBV2 and TRBJ2-1, with 7 bases aligning to TRBD1. V gave up 6 bases and J gave up 2 bases; unmatched junction bases: 7. Germline-derived CDR1 and CDR2 are SNHLY and FYNNEI. CDR3 length: 15 residues. The CDR3 region is CASSERQGAYNEQFF. The CDR3 DNA is TGTGCCAGCAGCGAACGACAGGGCGCCTACAATGAGCAGTTCTTC.